The clone carrying this TCR beta chain was found once. What it binds is not known. The V gene lost 4 bases and the J gene lost 9 bases, with 18 bases spanning the gap. The length of the CDR3 is 14 residues. CDR1 SGHTA and CDR2 FQGNSA come from the germline V gene. Documented time point: week 35, safety follow-up. Doses consisted of 300 ug of mutant IDH1 20-mer peptide each, paired with topical imiquimod. The astrocytomas were IDH1-mutant, ATRX-negative, and WHO grade 3 or 4. The data were produced by immunoSEQ multiplex PCR, yet TCRdb's version contains in-frame clones alone and is incomplete. Among some 31,000 clones listed, 60% to 80% were seen once. The data were taken from a study of a mutant IDH1 vaccine in newly diagnosed glioma.

The material sequenced was PBMCs, taken from a glioma patient whose treatment included an IDH1 peptide vaccine. This clonotype was obtained from a woman aged 30 to 39 with glioma. Some clones in this sample may be carry-over from other donors' samples. J is TRBJ2-5 and V is TRBV7-2, with a tentative D call TRBD2 (6 bases). The CDR3 DNA follows: TGTGCCAGCAGCTACTCGGTCGGGAGATCGGCCCAGTACTTC. This encodes CASSYSVGRSAQYF. The variable domain in full, completed from reference TRBV7-2 and TRBJ2-5, reads GAGVSQSPSNKVTEKGKDVELRCDPISGHTALYWYRQSLGQGLEFLIYFQGNSAPDKSGLPSDRFSAERTGGSVSTLTIQRTQQEDSAVYLCASSYSVGRSAQYFGPGTRLLVL.